Following are 6 T cell receptor beta chains from one sample sequenced in a study of blood T cell repertoires in COVID-19. Libraries were prepared by immunoSEQ multiplex PCR; TCRdb keeps only in-frame clonotypes and omits some of them. The sample carries 9,500 to 12,000 clones, 87% recorded once. The source material was peripheral blood. The source is a man younger than 40 with active or convalescent COVID-19.

The V gene is TRBV6-6, the J gene TRBJ1-3; tentative D call: TRBD1 (5 bases). The CDR3 covers 17 residues. The germline V and J ends were trimmed by 5 bases and 0 bases, with 17 bases remaining between them. The germline gives CDR1 MNHNY, CDR2 SVGAGI (reference sequence). The CDR3 DNA reads TGTGCCAGCAGTCGATTCTTCGACAGAAGCTCTGGAAACACCATATATTTT. Protein sequence: CASSRFFDRSSGNTIYF.

The chain is built from TRBV5-1 and TRBJ2-5, with D perhaps TRBD2 (5 bases). Trimming shortened V by 4 bases and J by 10 bases, and 14 bases separated the two germline ends. Germline V lookup: CDR1 SGHRS, CDR2 YFSETQ. The CDR3 loop spans 12 amino acids. The CDR3 loop reads CASSPNLRDQYF. The CDR3 DNA follows: TGCGCCAGCAGCCCCAACCTTCGGGACCAGTACTTC. Combining the CDR3 with reference TRBV5-1 and TRBJ2-5 gives the whole variable domain KAGVTQTPRYLIKTRGQQVTLSCSPISGHRSVSWYQQTPGQGLQFLFEYFSETQRNKGNFPGRFSGRQFSNSRSEMNVSTLELGDSALYLCASSPNLRDQYFGPGTRLLVL.

J is TRBJ1-5 and V is TRBV19, with 8 bases lining up with TRBD1. The CDR3 runs 17 residues. From germline, CDR1 is LNHDA and CDR2 SQIVND (reference sequence). V lost 0 bases and J lost 7; bases outside the gene matches: 11. The CDR3 loop reads CASSIDPPRDRNQPQHF. The CDR3 DNA sequence: TGTGCCAGTAGTATAGACCCGCCCCGGGACAGGAACCAGCCCCAGCATTTT.

The rearrangement joins TRBV30 to TRBJ2-1, with TRBD2 matching 9 bases. With 1 base clipped from V and 2 bases from J, the junction kept 6 bases outside the gene matches. Germline CDR1 GTSNPN, CDR2 SVGIG (reference sequence). The CDR3 spans 16 residues. As DNA, the CDR3 is TGTGCCTGGAGTGGGCTAGCGGGGAACGCCTACAATGAGCAGTTCTTC. Protein: CAWSGLAGNAYNEQFF.

The gene calls are TRBV19 and TRBJ2-7, with a tentative D call TRBD2 (5 bases). Trimming pared 1 base from V and 1 base from J, leaving 8 bases between. The germline V gene encodes CDR1 LNHDA and CDR2 SQIVND (reference sequence). There are 14 residues in the CDR3. The CDR3 bases are TGTGCCAGTAGTATAGGCGGGCTATCCTACGAGCAGTACTTC. This translates into CASSIGGLSYEQYF.

This sequence joins TRBV19 and TRBJ2-5; 8 bases line up with TRBD1. With V trimmed by 6 bases and J by 5 bases, 8 bases remained unmatched. Germline V gene sequence: CDR1 LNHDA, CDR2 SQIVND (reference sequence). The CDR3 is 14 residues long. The DNA for the CDR3 is TGTGCCAGTAGCGCGACAGGGGAGTGGGAGACCCAGTACTTC. It translates to CASSATGEWETQYF.